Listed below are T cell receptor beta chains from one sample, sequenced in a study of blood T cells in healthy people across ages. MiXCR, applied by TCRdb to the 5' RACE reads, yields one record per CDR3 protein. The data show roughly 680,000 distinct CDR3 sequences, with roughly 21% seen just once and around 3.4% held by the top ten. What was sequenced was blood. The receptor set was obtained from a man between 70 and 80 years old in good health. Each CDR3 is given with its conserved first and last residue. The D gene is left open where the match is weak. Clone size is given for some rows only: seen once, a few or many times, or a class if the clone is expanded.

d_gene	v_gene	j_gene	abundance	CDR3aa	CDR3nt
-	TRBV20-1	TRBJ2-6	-	CSAAKQVSWGANVLTF	TGCAGTGCTGCGAAACAGGTCTCATGGGGGGCCAACGTCCTGACTTTC
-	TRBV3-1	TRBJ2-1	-	CASSQGGQTYNEQFF	TGTGCCAGCAGCCAAGGGGGGCAGACCTACAATGAGCAGTTCTTC
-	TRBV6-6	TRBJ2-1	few	CASSYPGTGRQFF	TGTGCCAGCAGTTACCCGGGGACCGGGCGGCAGTTCTTC
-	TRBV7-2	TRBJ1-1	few	CASSSLGAQNTEAFF	TGTGCCAGCAGCTCGCTGGGGGCCCAGAACACTGAAGCTTTCTTT
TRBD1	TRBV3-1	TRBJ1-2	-	CASSQAQGNGYTF	TGTGCCAGCAGCCAGGCACAGGGGAATGGCTACACCTTC
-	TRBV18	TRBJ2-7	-	CASSPETATYEQYF	TGTGCCAGCTCACCAGAGACGGCAACCTACGAGCAGTACTTC
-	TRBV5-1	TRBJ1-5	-	CASSPGVEGYQPQHF	TGCGCCAGCAGCCCAGGCGTCGAGGGGTATCAGCCCCAGCATTTT
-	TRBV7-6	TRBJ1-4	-	CASSRTQGNEKLFF	TGTGCCAGCAGCCGAACCCAGGGTAATGAAAAACTGTTTTTT
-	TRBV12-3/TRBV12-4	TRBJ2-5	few	CASSLWSRLQETQYF	TGTGCCAGCAGTTTATGGTCACGGCTCCAAGAGACCCAGTACTTC
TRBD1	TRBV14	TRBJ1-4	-	CASSQADRGQEKLFF	TGTGCCAGCAGCCAAGCGGACAGGGGGCAGGAAAAACTGTTTTTT
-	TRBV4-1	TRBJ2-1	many	CASSPDYVNEQFF	TGCGCCAGCAGCCCCGACTATGTGAATGAGCAGTTCTTC
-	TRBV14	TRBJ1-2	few	CASSLVGGEMLRYTF	TGTGCCAGCAGCCTAGTAGGGGGAGAGATGCTGCGCTACACCTTC
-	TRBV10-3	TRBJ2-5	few	CAISSSRAGRDQETQYF	TGTGCCATCAGTTCTTCGAGGGCGGGACGGGACCAAGAGACCCAGTACTTC
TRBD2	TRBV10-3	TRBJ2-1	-	CATSGGGSYEQFF	TGTGCCACCAGTGGGGGGGGGAGTTATGAGCAGTTCTTC
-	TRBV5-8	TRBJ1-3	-	CASNFGGSGNTIYF	TGTGCCAGCAATTTTGGTGGATCGGGAAACACCATATATTTT
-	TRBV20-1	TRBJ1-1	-	CSARDVSNLAFF	TGCAGTGCTAGAGATGTTAGCAATTTGGCTTTCTTT
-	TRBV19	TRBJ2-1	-	CASSLLAQSSYNEQFF	TGTGCCAGTAGTCTGCTAGCGCAGAGCTCCTACAATGAGCAGTTCTTC
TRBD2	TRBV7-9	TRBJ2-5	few	CASSSGGTSAQETQYF	TGTGCCAGCAGCTCCGGCGGGACTAGCGCGCAAGAGACCCAGTACTTC
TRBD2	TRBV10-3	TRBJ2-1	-	CAISESGLAQGGNNEQFF	TGTGCCATCAGTGAGTCCGGACTAGCCCAAGGGGGTAACAATGAGCAGTTCTTC
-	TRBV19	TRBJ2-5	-	CASSSRASVETQYF	TGTGCCAGTAGCAGCCGGGCTAGCGTGGAGACCCAGTACTTC
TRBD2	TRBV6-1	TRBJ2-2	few	CASREAGASTGELFF	TGTGCCAGCAGAGAAGCGGGAGCGAGCACCGGGGAGCTGTTTTTT
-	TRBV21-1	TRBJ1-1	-	CASKQGARDTEAFF	TGTGCCAGCAAACAGGGGGCGAGGGACACTGAAGCTTTCTTT
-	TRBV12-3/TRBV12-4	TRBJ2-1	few	CASTTSNYNEQFF	TGTGCCAGCACGACTTCAAACTACAATGAGCAGTTCTTC
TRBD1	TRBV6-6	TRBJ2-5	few	CASSLPTGPQGTQYF	TGTGCCAGCAGTTTACCGACAGGGCCACAAGGGACCCAGTACTTC
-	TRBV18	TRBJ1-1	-	CASSPPGVGTEAFF	TGTGCCAGCTCACCCCCAGGGGTGGGCACTGAAGCTTTCTTT
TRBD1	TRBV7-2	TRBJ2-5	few	CASSLRGQPQGTQYF	TGTGCCAGCAGCTTAAGGGGACAGCCTCAGGGGACCCAGTACTTC
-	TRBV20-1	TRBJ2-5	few	CSARAQETQYF	TGCAGTGCTAGAGCTCAAGAGACCCAGTACTTC
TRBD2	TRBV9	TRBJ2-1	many	CASSQRLAVNSYNEQFF	TGTGCCAGCAGCCAGAGACTAGCGGTTAACTCCTACAATGAGCAGTTCTTC
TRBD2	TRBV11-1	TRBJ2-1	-	CASSLGSGRDEQFF	TGTGCCAGCAGCTTAGGTAGCGGGAGAGATGAGCAGTTCTTC
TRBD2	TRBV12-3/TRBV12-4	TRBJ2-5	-	CASSTGTSGGLETQYF	TGTGCCAGCAGTACTGGGACTAGCGGAGGTCTAGAGACCCAGTACTTC
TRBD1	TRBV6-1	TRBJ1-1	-	CASRRNRGLGTEAFF	TGTGCCAGCAGGAGAAACAGGGGGCTGGGGACTGAAGCTTTCTTT
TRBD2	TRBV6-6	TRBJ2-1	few	CASRTSGSPYNEQFF	TGTGCCAGCAGGACGAGCGGGAGTCCCTACAATGAGCAGTTCTTC
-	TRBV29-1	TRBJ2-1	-	CSVEHSTGIPYNEQFF	TGCAGCGTTGAACATTCTACAGGGATCCCCTACAATGAGCAGTTCTTC
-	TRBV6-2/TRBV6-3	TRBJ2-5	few	CASSYQSGSQETQYF	TGTGCCAGCAGTTATCAGAGCGGATCGCAAGAGACCCAGTACTTC
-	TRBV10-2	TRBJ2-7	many	CASSEQGGEQYF	TGCGCCAGCAGTGAACAAGGTGGAGAGCAGTACTTC
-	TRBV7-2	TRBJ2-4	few	CASSLVYKELLAKNIQYF	TGTGCCAGCAGCTTAGTTTACAAAGAGCTCTTAGCCAAAAACATTCAGTACTTC
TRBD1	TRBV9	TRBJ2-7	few	CASSVGGQTYEQYF	TGTGCCAGCAGCGTAGGGGGACAGACCTACGAGCAGTACTTC
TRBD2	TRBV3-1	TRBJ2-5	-	CASSQGLAGVVETQYF	TGTGCCAGCAGTCAGGGACTAGCGGGAGTTGTAGAGACCCAGTACTTC
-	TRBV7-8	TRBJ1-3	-	CASSLGLGNTIYF	TGTGCCAGCAGCTTAGGGCTCGGAAACACCATATATTTT
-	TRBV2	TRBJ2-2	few	CASSERTGELFF	TGTGCCAGCAGTGAACGGACCGGGGAGCTGTTTTTT
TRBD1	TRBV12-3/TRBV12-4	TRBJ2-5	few	CASRTTGDETQYF	TGTGCCAGCAGGACGACAGGGGACGAGACCCAGTACTTC
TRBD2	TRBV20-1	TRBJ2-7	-	CSAKERTSRTYEQYF	TGCAGTGCTAAAGAAAGGACTAGCAGGACCTACGAGCAGTACTTC
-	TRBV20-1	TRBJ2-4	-	CSAIAVTAKNIQYF	TGCAGTGCTATCGCAGTTACGGCCAAAAACATTCAGTACTTC
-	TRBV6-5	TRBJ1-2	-	CASSYGGGADGYTF	TGTGCCAGCAGTTACGGCGGGGGCGCGGACGGCTACACCTTC
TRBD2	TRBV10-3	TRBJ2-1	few	CAISEVGGPGANEQFF	TGTGCCATCAGTGAGGTGGGAGGGCCCGGGGCGAATGAGCAGTTCTTC
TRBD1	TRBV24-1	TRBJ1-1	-	CATSDFGTGATEAFF	TGTGCCACCAGTGATTTCGGGACAGGGGCCACTGAAGCTTTCTTT
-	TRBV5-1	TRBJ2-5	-	CASSPGQYLEETQYF	TGCGCCAGCAGCCCCGGACAGTATCTAGAAGAGACCCAGTACTTC
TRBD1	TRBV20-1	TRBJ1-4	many	CSAREGTVGRKLFF	TGCAGTGCTAGAGAAGGGACAGTTGGGAGAAAACTGTTTTTT
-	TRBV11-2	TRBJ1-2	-	CTSSLDLGANGYTF	TGTACCAGCAGCTTAGATCTGGGGGCTAATGGCTACACCTTC
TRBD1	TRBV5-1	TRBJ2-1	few	CASSVTGTGLNEQFF	TGCGCCAGCAGCGTGACCGGGACAGGGTTGAATGAGCAGTTCTTC
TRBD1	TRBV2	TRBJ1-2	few	CASRPTGVAGGYTF	TGTGCCAGCAGACCCACAGGGGTGGCTGGCGGCTACACCTTC
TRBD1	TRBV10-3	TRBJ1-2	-	CAISGPGQGTEGYTF	TGTGCCATCAGTGGGCCGGGACAGGGCACGGAGGGCTACACCTTC
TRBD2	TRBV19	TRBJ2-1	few	CASRAPGLAHYNEQFF	TGTGCCAGTAGGGCCCCGGGACTAGCGCATTACAATGAGCAGTTCTTC
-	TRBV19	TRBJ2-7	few	CASSIVGSYEQYF	TGTGCCAGTAGTATAGTCGGGTCCTACGAGCAGTACTTC